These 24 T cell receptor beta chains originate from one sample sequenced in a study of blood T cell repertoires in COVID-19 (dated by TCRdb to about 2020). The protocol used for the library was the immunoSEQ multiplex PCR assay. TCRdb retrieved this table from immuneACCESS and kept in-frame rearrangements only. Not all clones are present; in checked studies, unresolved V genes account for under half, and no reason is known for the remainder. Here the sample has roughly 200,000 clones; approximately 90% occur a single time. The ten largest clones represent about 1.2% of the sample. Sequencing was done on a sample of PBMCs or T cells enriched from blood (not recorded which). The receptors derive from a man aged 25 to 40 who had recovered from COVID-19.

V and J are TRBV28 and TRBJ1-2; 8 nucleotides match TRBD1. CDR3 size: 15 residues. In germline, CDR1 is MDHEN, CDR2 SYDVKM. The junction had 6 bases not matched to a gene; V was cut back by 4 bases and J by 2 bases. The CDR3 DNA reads TGTGCCAGCAGTTACCCCAGGGGGCTCAACTATGGCTACACCTTC. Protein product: CASSYPRGLNYGYTF.

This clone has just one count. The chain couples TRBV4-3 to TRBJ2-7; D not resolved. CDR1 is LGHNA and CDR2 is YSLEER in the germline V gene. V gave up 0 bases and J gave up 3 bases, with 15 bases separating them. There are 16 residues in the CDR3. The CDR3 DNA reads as TGCGCCAGCAGCCAAGATGAGGAATCGCCGGGCTACGAGCAGTACTTC. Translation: CASSQDEESPGYEQYF.

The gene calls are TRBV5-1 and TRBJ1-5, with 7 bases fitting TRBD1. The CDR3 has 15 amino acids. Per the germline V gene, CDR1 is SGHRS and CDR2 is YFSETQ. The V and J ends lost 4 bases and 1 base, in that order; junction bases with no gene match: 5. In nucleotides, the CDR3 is TGCGCCAGCAGCCCAGGGGGTGGGAGCAATCAGCCCCAGCATTTT. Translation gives CASSPGGGSNQPQHF.

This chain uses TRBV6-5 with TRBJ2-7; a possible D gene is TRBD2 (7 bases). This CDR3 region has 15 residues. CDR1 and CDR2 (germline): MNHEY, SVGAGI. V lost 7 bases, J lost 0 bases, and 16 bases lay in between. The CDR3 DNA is TGTGCCAGCACCTTAGGGGGGGGCTCCTCCTACGAGCAGTACTTC. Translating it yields CASTLGGGSSYEQYF.

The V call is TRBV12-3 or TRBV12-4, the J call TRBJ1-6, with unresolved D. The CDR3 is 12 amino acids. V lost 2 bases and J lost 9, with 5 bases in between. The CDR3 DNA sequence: TGTGCCAGCAGTTTACAGGCTTCACCCCTCCACTTT. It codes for CASSLQASPLHF.

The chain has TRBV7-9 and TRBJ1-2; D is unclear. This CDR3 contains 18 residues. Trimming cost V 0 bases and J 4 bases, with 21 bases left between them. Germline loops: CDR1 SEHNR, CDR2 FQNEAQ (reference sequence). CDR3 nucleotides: TGTGCCAGCAGCTTAGCGCGGATCGGGAATCCGATTCCCTATGGCTACACCTTC. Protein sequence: CASSLARIGNPIPYGYTF.

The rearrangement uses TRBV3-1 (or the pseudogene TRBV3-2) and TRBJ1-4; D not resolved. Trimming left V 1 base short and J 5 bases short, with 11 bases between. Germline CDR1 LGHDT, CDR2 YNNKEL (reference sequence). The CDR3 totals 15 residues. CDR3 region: CASSQVFRPNEKLFF. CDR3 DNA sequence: TGTGCCAGCAGCCAAGTGTTCAGGCCGAATGAAAAACTGTTTTTT.

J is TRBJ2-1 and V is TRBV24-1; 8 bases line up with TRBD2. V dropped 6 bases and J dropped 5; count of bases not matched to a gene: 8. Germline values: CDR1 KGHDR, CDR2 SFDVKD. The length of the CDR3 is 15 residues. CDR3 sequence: CATSRAGARDNEQFF. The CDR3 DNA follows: TGTGCCACCAGTCGAGCGGGAGCCCGGGACAATGAGCAGTTCTTC.

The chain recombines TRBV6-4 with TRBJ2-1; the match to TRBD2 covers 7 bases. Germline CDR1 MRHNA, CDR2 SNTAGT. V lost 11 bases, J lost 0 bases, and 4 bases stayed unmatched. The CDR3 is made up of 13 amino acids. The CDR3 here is CAEAGSSYNEQFF. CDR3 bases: TGTGCCGAAGCGGGGAGCTCCTACAATGAGCAGTTCTTC.

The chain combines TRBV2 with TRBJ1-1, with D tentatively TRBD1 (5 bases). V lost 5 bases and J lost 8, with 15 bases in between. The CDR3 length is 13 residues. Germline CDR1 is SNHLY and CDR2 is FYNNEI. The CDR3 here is CASSLAGFPEAFF. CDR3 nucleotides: TGTGCCAGCAGTCTGGCAGGGTTCCCAGAAGCTTTCTTT.

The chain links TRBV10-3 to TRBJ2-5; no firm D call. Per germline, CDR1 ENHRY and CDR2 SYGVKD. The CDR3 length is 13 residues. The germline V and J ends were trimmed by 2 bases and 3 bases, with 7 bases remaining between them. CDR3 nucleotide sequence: TGTGCCATCAGTGAGCTGGGCAAAGAGACCCAGTACTTC. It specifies CAISELGKETQYF.

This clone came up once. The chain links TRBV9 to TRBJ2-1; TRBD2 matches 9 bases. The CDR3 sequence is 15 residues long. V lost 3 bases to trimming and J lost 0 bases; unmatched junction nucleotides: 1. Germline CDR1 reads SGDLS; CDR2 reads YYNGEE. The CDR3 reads CASSGSGSSYNEQFF. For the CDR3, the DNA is TGTGCCAGCAGCGGTAGCGGGAGCTCCTACAATGAGCAGTTCTTC.

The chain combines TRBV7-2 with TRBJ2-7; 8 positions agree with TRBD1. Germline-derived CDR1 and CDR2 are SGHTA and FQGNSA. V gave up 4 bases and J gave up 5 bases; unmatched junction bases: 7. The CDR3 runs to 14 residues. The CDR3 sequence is CASSSRTGSDEQYF. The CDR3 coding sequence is TGTGCCAGCAGCTCACGGACAGGGAGCGACGAGCAGTACTTC.

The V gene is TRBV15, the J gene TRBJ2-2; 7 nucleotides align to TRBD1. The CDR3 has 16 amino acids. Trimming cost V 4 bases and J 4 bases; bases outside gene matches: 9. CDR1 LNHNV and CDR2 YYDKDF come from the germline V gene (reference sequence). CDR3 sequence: CATSTVRQGTTGELFF. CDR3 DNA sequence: TGTGCCACCAGCACCGTACGACAGGGAACCACCGGGGAGCTGTTTTTT.

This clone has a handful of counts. The CDR3 DNA reads TGTGCCAGCAGCCCAGTACCCTCCGGTAGGCGGGACGTCGAGCAGTACTTC. It encodes CASSPVPSGRRDVEQYF. The rearrangement joins TRBV9 to TRBJ2-7, with D maybe TRBD2 (6 bases). The CDR3 is 17 residues long. Germline loops: CDR1 SGDLS, CDR2 YYNGEE. V was shortened by 4 bases and J by 6 bases, with 26 bases between the two germline ends.

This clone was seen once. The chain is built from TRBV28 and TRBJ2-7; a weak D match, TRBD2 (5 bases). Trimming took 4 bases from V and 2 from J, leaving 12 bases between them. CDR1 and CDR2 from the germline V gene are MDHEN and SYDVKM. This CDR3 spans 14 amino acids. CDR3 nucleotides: TGTGCCAGCAGTTCCCCCGGGGTTCCCTACGAGCAGTACTTC. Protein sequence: CASSSPGVPYEQYF.

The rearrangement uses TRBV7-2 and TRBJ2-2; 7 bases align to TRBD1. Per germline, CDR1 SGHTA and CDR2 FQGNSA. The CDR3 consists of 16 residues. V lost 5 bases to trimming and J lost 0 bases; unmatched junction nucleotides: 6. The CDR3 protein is CASSRSGTANTGELFF. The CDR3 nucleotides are TGTGCCAGCAGCAGATCCGGGACAGCGAACACCGGGGAGCTGTTTTTT.

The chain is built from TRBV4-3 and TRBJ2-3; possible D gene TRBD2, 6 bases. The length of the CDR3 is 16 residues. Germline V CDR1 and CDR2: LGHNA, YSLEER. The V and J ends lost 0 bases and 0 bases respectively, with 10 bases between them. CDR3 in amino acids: CASSQDTSPSTDTQYF. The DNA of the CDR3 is TGCGCCAGCAGCCAAGACACTAGCCCTAGCACAGATACGCAGTATTTT.

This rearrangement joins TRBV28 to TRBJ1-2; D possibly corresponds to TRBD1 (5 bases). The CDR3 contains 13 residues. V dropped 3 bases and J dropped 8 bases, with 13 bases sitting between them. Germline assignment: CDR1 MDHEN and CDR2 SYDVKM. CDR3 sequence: CASSLDAGWGYTF. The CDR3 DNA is TGTGCCAGCAGTTTGGACGCAGGGTGGGGCTACACCTTC.

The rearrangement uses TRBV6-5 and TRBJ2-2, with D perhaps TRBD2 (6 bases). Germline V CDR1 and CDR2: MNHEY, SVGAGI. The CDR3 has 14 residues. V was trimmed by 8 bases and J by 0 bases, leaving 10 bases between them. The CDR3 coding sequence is TGTGCCAGCTTAGCGGACTCGAACACCGGGGAGCTGTTTTTT. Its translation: CASLADSNTGELFF.

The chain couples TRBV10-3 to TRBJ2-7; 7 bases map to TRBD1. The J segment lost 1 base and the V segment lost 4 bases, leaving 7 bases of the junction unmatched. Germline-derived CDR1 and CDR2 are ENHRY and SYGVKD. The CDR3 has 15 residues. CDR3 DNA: TGTGCCATCAGTGTCCCGACAGGGAATTCCTACGAGCAGTACTTC. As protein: CAISVPTGNSYEQYF.

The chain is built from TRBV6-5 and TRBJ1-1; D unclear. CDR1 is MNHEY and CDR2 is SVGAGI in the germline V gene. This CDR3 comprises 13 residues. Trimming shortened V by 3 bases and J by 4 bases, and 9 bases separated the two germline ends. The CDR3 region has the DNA TGTGCCAGCAGTTATATCGAGGGCACTGAAGCTTTCTTT. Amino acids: CASSYIEGTEAFF.

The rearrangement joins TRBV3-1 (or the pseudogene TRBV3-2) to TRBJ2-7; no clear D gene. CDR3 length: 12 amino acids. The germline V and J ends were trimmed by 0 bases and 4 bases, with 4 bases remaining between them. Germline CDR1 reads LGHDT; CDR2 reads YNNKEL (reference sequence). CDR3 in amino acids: CASSQDGYEQYF. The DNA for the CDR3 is TGTGCCAGCAGCCAAGACGGTTACGAGCAGTACTTC.

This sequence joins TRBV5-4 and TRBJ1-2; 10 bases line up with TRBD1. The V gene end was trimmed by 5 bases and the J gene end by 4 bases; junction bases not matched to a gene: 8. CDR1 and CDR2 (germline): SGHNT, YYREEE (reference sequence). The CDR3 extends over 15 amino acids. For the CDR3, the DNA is TGTGCCAGCAGGCCACCGGGACAGGGGAGCTATGGCTACACCTTC. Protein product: CASRPPGQGSYGYTF.